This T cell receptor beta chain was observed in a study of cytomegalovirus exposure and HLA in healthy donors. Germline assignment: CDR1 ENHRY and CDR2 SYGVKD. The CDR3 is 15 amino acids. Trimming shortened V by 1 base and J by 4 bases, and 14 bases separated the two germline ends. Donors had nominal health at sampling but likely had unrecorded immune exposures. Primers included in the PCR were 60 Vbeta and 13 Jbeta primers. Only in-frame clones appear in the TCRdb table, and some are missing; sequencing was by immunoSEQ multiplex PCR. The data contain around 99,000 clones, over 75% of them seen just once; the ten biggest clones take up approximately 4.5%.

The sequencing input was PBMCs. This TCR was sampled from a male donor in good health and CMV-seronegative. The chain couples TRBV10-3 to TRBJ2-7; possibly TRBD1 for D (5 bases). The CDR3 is CAISEFVRSGYEQYF. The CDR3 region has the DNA TGTGCCATCAGTGAGTTTGTCAGGTCAGGGTACGAGCAGTACTTC.